The 12 T cell receptor beta chains in this list originate from one sample, sequenced in a study of blood T cell repertoires in COVID-19 (dated by TCRdb to about 2020). The library was prepared using the immunoSEQ multiplex PCR assay. TCRdb retrieved this table from immuneACCESS and kept in-frame rearrangements only. Not all clones are present; in checked studies, unresolved V genes account for under half, and no reason is known for the remainder. The sample yields hundreds of thousands of clones; about 80% were counted once. The ten largest clones capture 2% to 3% of the sample. The sample consisted of peripheral blood. The receptor source for this set is a middle-aged woman with active or convalescent COVID-19.

The table lists this clone with a few counts. The V call is TRBV30, the J call TRBJ1-5, with a possible D match to TRBD1 (6 bases). The CDR3 has 14 residues. Germline V CDR1 and CDR2: GTSNPN, SVGIG (reference sequence). Trimming took off 0 bases at V and 6 bases at J, with 12 bases between the two ends. The CDR3 spells CAWSVGTGTQPQHF. DNA for the CDR3: TGTGCCTGGAGTGTAGGCACAGGGACTCAGCCCCAGCATTTT.

This clone was counted a few times. The genes are TRBV6-5 and TRBJ2-7; weak D call: TRBD1 (6 bases). In germline, CDR1 is MNHEY, CDR2 SVGAGI. Trimming took 8 bases from V and 2 from J, leaving 13 bases between them. The CDR3 contains 13 residues. Here the CDR3 DNA reads TGTGCCAGCGAGACAGGCTACACCTACGAGCAGTACTTC. Translating gives CASETGYTYEQYF.

The V gene is TRBV2, the J gene TRBJ2-7; 10 bases fit TRBD2. The CDR3 is made up of 14 amino acids. CDR1 is SNHLY and CDR2 is FYNNEI in the germline V gene. J gave up 3 bases and V 7 bases, and 6 bases lay outside the gene matches. This CDR3 reads CASIERGGLYEQYF. As DNA, the CDR3 is TGTGCCAGCATCGAGCGGGGGGGCCTCTACGAGCAGTACTTC.

V gene TRBV18 combines with J gene TRBJ1-5; 7 bases match TRBD1. Germline values: CDR1 KGHSH, CDR2 LQKENI. Unmatched junction bases numbered 6, after V lost 4 bases and J lost 3 bases. The CDR3 covers 15 residues. DNA for the CDR3: TGTGCCAGCTCACGAGGACAGGAGATCAATCAGCCCCAGCATTTT. This encodes CASSRGQEINQPQHF.

This clone was seen a single time. V and J are TRBV5-4 and TRBJ1-4, with a weak D call TRBD1 (6 bases). The CDR3 extends over 14 amino acids. Per the germline V gene, CDR1 is SGHNT and CDR2 is YYREEE (reference sequence). V dropped 5 bases and J dropped 4 bases, with 12 bases sitting between them. Written as DNA, the CDR3 is TGTGCCAGCAGTCCCGACAGGTATAATGAAAAACTGTTTTTT. This encodes CASSPDRYNEKLFF. Filled out from reference TRBV5-4 and TRBJ1-4, the complete variable domain reads ETGVTQSPTHLIKTRGQQVTLRCSSQSGHNTVSWYQQALGQGPQFIFQYYREEENGRGNFPPRFSGLQFPNYSSELNVNALELDDSALYLCASSPDRYNEKLFFGSGTQLSVL.

This rearrangement joins TRBV5-1 to TRBJ1-5; unclear D gene. V lost 4 bases and J 1 base, leaving 12 bases between the germline ends. The length of the CDR3 is 15 residues. Germline-derived CDR1 and CDR2 are SGHRS and YFSETQ. The CDR3 nucleotides are TGCGCCAGCAGCCTCGAAGGACTCAGCAATCAGCCCCAGCATTTT. This codes for CASSLEGLSNQPQHF.

The chain recombines TRBV30 with TRBJ2-1; unclear D gene. The CDR3 totals 13 residues. The ends were cut back, 1 base at V and 10 bases at J, with 14 bases in the middle. CDR1 is GTSNPN, CDR2 SVGIG, per germline (reference sequence). CDR3 coding DNA: TGTGCCTGGAGTGCTCTAGTGTCCGGCGAGCAGTTCTTC. As protein: CAWSALVSGEQFF.

This clone was detected a few times. The chain combines TRBV3-1 (or the pseudogene TRBV3-2) with TRBJ1-1; perhaps TRBD1 as D (6 bases). In germline, CDR1 is LGHDT, CDR2 YNNKEL (reference sequence). Trimming removed 4 bases from V and 10 bases from J, with 19 bases in between. There are 14 residues in the CDR3. CDR3 sequence (DNA): TGTGCCAGCAGCCCAGGGACAACAACCCGAGGAGCTTTCTTT. Its protein is CASSPGTTTRGAFF.

CDR3 sequence: CASSVADQGGYEQYF. The CDR3 nucleotides read TGTGCCAGCAGCGTAGCTGACCAGGGGGGCTACGAGCAGTACTTC. The V and J genes are TRBV9 and TRBJ2-7, with TRBD1 as a possible D gene (7 bases). Trimming took off 0 bases at V and 3 bases at J, with 13 bases between the two ends. The CDR3 contains 15 residues. CDR1 and CDR2 (germline): SGDLS, YYNGEE. Full variable domain (missing parts from reference TRBV9 and TRBJ2-7): DSGVTQTPKHLITATGQRVTLRCSPRSGDLSVYWYQQSLDQGLQFLIQYYNGEERAKGNILERFSAQQFPDLHSELNLSSLELGDSALYFCASSVADQGGYEQYFGPGTRLTVT.

V usage is TRBV18 and J usage is TRBJ2-1; 13 bases fit TRBD2. CDR1 is KGHSH, CDR2 LQKENI, per germline. The ends lost 5 bases at V and 3 bases at J; junction bases unmatched: 4. CDR3 length equals 16 residues. The CDR3 sequence: CASSTGTSGVYNEQFF. The CDR3 nucleotides are TGTGCCAGCTCAACAGGGACTAGCGGGGTCTACAATGAGCAGTTCTTC.

The J gene is TRBJ1-2, the V gene TRBV9; no reliable D call. V lost 0 bases and J 4 bases, leaving 16 bases between the germline ends. This CDR3 is built from 16 residues. CDR1 is SGDLS and CDR2 is YYNGEE in the germline V gene. The CDR3 DNA is TGTGCCAGCAGCGTAGCTGGCGGCCGATTGACCTATGGCTACACCTTC. It yields the protein CASSVAGGRLTYGYTF.

This clone was recorded once. The V gene is TRBV11-2, the J gene TRBJ1-5; a weak D match, TRBD1 (5 bases). The V end was cut by 4 bases, the J end by 0 bases, with 16 bases between. Germline V gene sequence: CDR1 SGHAT, CDR2 FQNNGV. CDR3 length: 17 residues. CDR3 region: CASSSWGGPNSNQPQHF. In DNA, the CDR3 is TGTGCCAGCAGCTCTTGGGGCGGACCAAATAGCAATCAGCCCCAGCATTTT.